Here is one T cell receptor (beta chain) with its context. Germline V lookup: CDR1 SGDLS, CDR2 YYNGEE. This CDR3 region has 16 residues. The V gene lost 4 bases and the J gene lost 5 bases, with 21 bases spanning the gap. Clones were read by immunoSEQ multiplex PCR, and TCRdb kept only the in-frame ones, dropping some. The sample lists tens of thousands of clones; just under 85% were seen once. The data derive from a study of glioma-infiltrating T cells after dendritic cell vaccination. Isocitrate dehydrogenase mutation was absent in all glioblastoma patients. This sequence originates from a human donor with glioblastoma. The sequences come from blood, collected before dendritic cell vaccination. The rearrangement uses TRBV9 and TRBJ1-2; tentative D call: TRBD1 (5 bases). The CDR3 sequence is CASSPSGQAGGYGYTF. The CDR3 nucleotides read TGTGCCAGCAGCCCCAGCGGCCAGGCGGGGGGGTATGGCTACACCTTC. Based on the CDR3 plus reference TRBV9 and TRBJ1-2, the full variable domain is DSGVTQTPKHLITATGQRVTLRCSPRSGDLSVYWYQQSLDQGLQFLIQYYNGEERAKGNILERFSAQQFPDLHSELNLSSLELGDSALYFCASSPSGQAGGYGYTFGSGTRLTVV.